This T cell receptor (beta chain) appears in the sequencing data of a study of blood T cells in healthy people across ages. Study-level results: Strong correlation existed between TCR beta diversity and naive T cell percentage. Researchers deemed the diversity estimates from one million T cells underestimates. Per million T cells, the diversity of TCR beta decreased roughly linearly as age advanced.

A second PCR, run for about 7 to 11 cycles, used a sample-barcoded 5' primer plus a J-beta primer mix. Template switching added a 12-random-nucleotide identifier to every cDNA molecule. Each CDR3 protein is one row after TCRdb ran MiXCR on the 5' RACE reads. The data show 600,000 to 800,000 distinct CDR3 sequences, with over 40% seen just once and approximately 13% held by the top ten. Trimming removed 5 bases at V and 2 bases at J, with 11 bases between. The CDR3 consists of 14 residues. Germline loops: CDR1 SEHNR, CDR2 FQNEAQ (reference sequence). In its sample, this clonotype was seen many times. Its antigen is still unknown.

The TCR was taken from a woman of 80 years or more in good health. The material sequenced was blood. The chain recombines TRBV7-9 with TRBJ2-3; D is perhaps TRBD2 (6 bases). The CDR3 loop is CASSKGLSTDTQYF. The CDR3 DNA reads as TGTGCCAGCAGCAAGGGACTTTCCACAGATACGCAGTATTTT.